This T cell receptor beta chain was recovered during a study of shared clonotypes between healthy human individuals. The length of the CDR3 is 13 residues. In germline, CDR1 is SGHDT, CDR2 YYEEEE. Trimming cost V 5 bases and J 4 bases, with 12 bases left between them. This table comes from immunoSEQ multiplex PCR, and its TCRdb copy is limited to in-frame clones, with some not included. The repertoire holds just over 2,000,000 clones, with approximately 95% as singletons. CD45RO-negative, CCR7-positively selected cells formed the naive CD8 fraction, excluding terminally differentiated effector memory CD45RA+ cells. This clone was seen once. The antigen is undetermined. Points from the study as a whole: The study generally estimated greater richness for naive than memory subsets.

The rearrangement joins TRBV5-6 to TRBJ1-1; D uncertain. The sequenced sample was naive CD8+ T cells sorted from blood. The clonotype comes from a man younger than 35 in good health. In DNA, the CDR3 is TGTGCCAGCAGATTAGGGTTGACCACTGAAGCTTTCTTT. This gives the protein CASRLGLTTEAFF. Using reference TRBV5-6 and TRBJ1-1 for the parts outside the CDR3, the full variable domain is DAGVTQSPTHLIKTRGQQVTLRCSPKSGHDTVSWYQQALGQGPQFIFQYYEEEERQRGNFPDRFSGHQFPNYSSELNVNALLLGDSALYLCASRLGLTTEAFFGQGTRLTVV.